The source of this TCR beta chain is a study of OX40 agonist ivuxolimab in advanced cancers. Trimming stripped 1 base from V and 8 bases from J, with 14 bases between. The CDR3 loop spans 13 amino acids. Germline V gene sequence: CDR1 GTSNPN, CDR2 SVGIG (reference sequence). Generated by immunoSEQ multiplex PCR, the TCRdb table keeps only in-frame clones and is missing some. Of about 58,000 clones listed, 75% to 85% were seen once; the top ten hold roughly 1.2%. This rearrangement joins TRBV30 to TRBJ1-2; D uncertain. The receptor's source is an adult with an advanced solid tumor such as melanoma, head and neck, liver or kidney cancer. The specimen was CD4+ or CD8+ T cells sorted from blood, collected in a trial of the OX40 agonist ivuxolimab. The CDR3 DNA reads as TGTGCCTGGAGTGGTGTAGGCGCTGGGGGCTACACCTTC. Its translation is CAWSGVGAGGYTF.